A single sample gave rise to the 21 T cell receptor beta chains below, sequenced in a study of beta chain features in type 1 diabetes. Reverse transcription of all isolated RNA meant that expressed TCRB transcripts were sequenced. Using immunoSEQ multiplex PCR, the repertoire was profiled, and TCRdb retains in-frame clones only, with some absent. Here the sample spans around 330,000 clones, 11% being singletons. The sample comprised naive CD4+ T cells from blood. Every receptor here comes from a woman in her thirties in good health.

The chain links TRBV5-4 to TRBJ2-2, with 8 bases fitting TRBD2. CDR1 is SGHNT, CDR2 YYREEE, per germline (reference sequence). V shed 3 bases and J 0 bases; nucleotides not matched to a gene: 10. CDR3 length equals 18 residues. As DNA, the CDR3 is TGTGCCAGCAGCTCCCAGAAGCGGGAGAGATCGAACACCGGGGAGCTGTTTTTT. This encodes CASSSQKRERSNTGELFF.

In its sample, this clone was seen a few times. This chain connects TRBV28 to TRBJ2-7; TRBD2 is a possible D gene (5 bases). The CDR3 runs 13 residues. The germline V and J ends were trimmed by 6 bases and 4 bases, with 13 bases remaining between them. Looked up from germline, CDR1 is MDHEN and CDR2 is SYDVKM. The CDR3 sequence is CASRPGIPYEQYF. The CDR3 DNA is TGTGCCAGCAGACCCGGGATCCCATACGAGCAGTACTTC.

The gene calls are TRBV30 and TRBJ2-3; possibly TRBD1 for D (8 bases). V was shortened by 7 bases and J by 6 bases, with 20 bases between the two germline ends. The CDR3 contains 14 residues. Germline CDR1 and CDR2: GTSNPN and SVGIG (reference sequence). CDR3 nucleotides: TGTGCCTCACAGGGGGGGTATGGTGGGGATACGCAGTATTTT. Its translation is CASQGGYGGDTQYF.

This clone has only a few counts. This chain joins TRBV7-8 and TRBJ2-7; D is ambiguous. This CDR3 comprises 12 residues. CDR1 SGHVS and CDR2 FQNEAQ come from the germline V gene. V was cut by 3 bases and J by 6 bases, with 9 bases left in between. The CDR3 sequence: CASSFTASEQYF. CDR3 sequence (DNA): TGTGCCAGCAGCTTTACAGCCAGCGAGCAGTACTTC.

The genes are TRBV28 and TRBJ2-7; the D gene is possibly TRBD2 (5 bases). This CDR3 is 12 amino acids long. Germline values: CDR1 MDHEN, CDR2 SYDVKM. Trimming removed 7 bases from V and 3 bases from J, with 10 bases in between. The chain's CDR3 is CASTVAGYEQYF. As DNA, the CDR3 is TGTGCCAGCACCGTGGCGGGCTACGAGCAGTACTTC.

This clone occurred a few times. The chain uses TRBV7-2 and TRBJ2-1; possibly TRBD1 for D (6 bases). V lost 5 bases and J 8 bases, leaving 19 bases between the germline ends. The CDR3 runs 15 residues. Germline CDR1 and CDR2: SGHTA and FQGNSA. CDR3 nucleotide sequence: TGTGCCAGCAGCCCCCGTGGTAGGGGGTTCCATGAGCAGTTCTTC. Its protein product is CASSPRGRGFHEQFF.

The chain is built from TRBV28 and TRBJ2-7; TRBD2 agrees at 7 bases. Losses at the gene ends were 6 bases for V and 3 bases for J; bases not matched to a gene: 8. Germline CDR1 is MDHEN and CDR2 is SYDVKM. The CDR3 has 14 residues. CDR3 in amino acids: CASRTAGEFYEQYF. CDR3 sequence (DNA): TGTGCCAGCAGGACGGCGGGAGAGTTCTACGAGCAGTACTTC.

Concerning this clone itself: Other DNA variants within this sample encode the same CDR3. The CDR3 here is CSVGTGGNQPQHF. In nucleotides, the CDR3 is TGCAGCGTCGGGACAGGGGGGAATCAGCCCCAGCATTTT. The chain employs TRBV29-1 and TRBJ1-5; 11 bases fit TRBD1. The trim removed 6 bases at V and 4 bases at J, leaving 2 bases unmatched. The germline V gene encodes CDR1 SQVTM and CDR2 ANQGSEA. CDR3 length: 13 amino acids.

This chain connects TRBV9 to TRBJ2-5; TRBD2 matches at 14 bases. The V segment lost 1 base and the J segment 4 bases; nucleotides outside the gene matches: 6. The CDR3 spans 17 residues. Germline V gives CDR1 SGDLS, CDR2 YYNGEE. The CDR3 DNA follows: TGTGCCAGCAGCGTACTGGGACTAGCGGGAGTCCGAGAGACCCAGTACTTC. Protein: CASSVLGLAGVRETQYF. The entire variable domain, with the rest obtained from reference TRBV9 and TRBJ2-5, is as follows: DSGVTQTPKHLITATGQRVTLRCSPRSGDLSVYWYQQSLDQGLQFLIQYYNGEERAKGNILERFSAQQFPDLHSELNLSSLELGDSALYFCASSVLGLAGVRETQYFGPGTRLLVL.

This clone was observed a handful of times. CDR3 protein: CASSVLGPRYEQYF. The CDR3 nucleotides read TGTGCCAGCAGTGTATTGGGGCCACGCTACGAGCAGTACTTC. The chain joins TRBV2 to TRBJ2-7, with D possibly TRBD1 on 5 matching bases. Germline V gives CDR1 SNHLY, CDR2 FYNNEI. This CDR3 has 14 amino acids. The V and J ends lost 4 bases and 3 bases respectively, with 13 bases between them.

This sequence joins TRBV28 and TRBJ1-2; D is possibly TRBD1 (6 bases). CDR3 size: 12 residues. With 6 bases removed from V and 8 bases from J, the gap between germline ends came to 13 bases. Germline V gene sequence: CDR1 MDHEN, CDR2 SYDVKM. The CDR3 reads CASSQNRDGYTF. DNA for the CDR3: TGTGCCAGCAGCCAAAACAGGGACGGCTACACCTTC.

The table lists this clone with a few counts. The chain joins TRBV9 to TRBJ1-1, with unresolved D. Germline values: CDR1 SGDLS, CDR2 YYNGEE. The CDR3 length is 15 residues. V was cut by 4 bases and J by 0 bases, with 13 bases left in between. In DNA, the CDR3 is TGTGCCAGCAGCCTGAATGGCAATATGAACACTGAAGCTTTCTTT. Its translation: CASSLNGNMNTEAFF.

The chain uses TRBV4-2 and TRBJ2-5, with D uncertain. Deletions cut 1 base from V and 5 bases from J, with 8 bases between. Germline V CDR1 and CDR2: LGHNA, YNFKEQ. This CDR3 region has 13 residues. CDR3 DNA: TGTGCCAGCAGCCAAGCGCACTTGGAGACCCAGTACTTC. Encoded protein: CASSQAHLETQYF.

CDR3 sequence reads: CASSYSSGETDTQYF. The CDR3 nucleotides read TGTGCCAGCAGTTACTCGAGCGGGGAAACAGATACGCAGTATTTT. This sequence joins TRBV6-5 and TRBJ2-3, with 7 nucleotides matching TRBD2. CDR1 and CDR2 from the germline V gene are MNHEY and SVGAGI. This CDR3 has 15 amino acids. Trimming took 0 bases from V and 3 from J; bases not matched to a gene: 3.

The chain combines TRBV4-3 with TRBJ1-2; 7 bases align to TRBD1. CDR1 is LGHNA and CDR2 is YSLEER in the germline V gene. The CDR3 is 14 residues long. The V gene end was trimmed by 1 base and the J gene end by 8 bases; junction bases not matched to a gene: 7. The CDR3 bases are TGCGCCAGCAGCCAAGGGGACAGTTCGGAAGGCTACACCTTC. This gives the protein CASSQGDSSEGYTF.

The chain couples TRBV7-8 to TRBJ2-5, with D perhaps TRBD2 (5 bases). V lost 0 bases to trimming and J lost 5 bases, with 7 bases between them. Germline assignment: CDR1 SGHVS and CDR2 FQNEAQ. The CDR3 is 13 amino acids. CDR3 sequence (DNA): TGTGCCAGCAGCTTAGCGCCGGGGGAGACCCAGTACTTC. Protein: CASSLAPGETQYF.

The genes are TRBV14 and TRBJ2-5; 9 bases line up with TRBD2. With 4 bases clipped from V and 5 bases from J, the junction kept 8 bases outside the gene matches. The CDR3 contains 15 residues. Germline CDR1 SGHDN, CDR2 FVKESK. CDR3 amino acids: CASSLVSGRQETQYF. The CDR3 nucleotides read TGTGCCAGCAGCCTAGTGAGCGGGAGGCAGGAGACCCAGTACTTC.

Of note for this clone: The same CDR3 is also encoded by other DNA sequences in this sample. The genes are TRBV30 and TRBJ1-5, with TRBD1 as a possible D gene (5 bases). Per germline, CDR1 GTSNPN and CDR2 SVGIG (reference sequence). The CDR3 spans 15 residues. Trimming left V 1 base short and J 0 bases short, with 10 bases between. CDR3 nucleotides: TGTGCCTGGAGTGGTCTGGGGCATAGCAATCAGCCCCAGCATTTT. Its translation is CAWSGLGHSNQPQHF.

This clone was observed a few times. The CDR3: CASSLGRSAYEQYF. CDR3 DNA: TGTGCCAGCAGTTTGGGCAGGTCCGCCTACGAGCAGTACTTC. The J gene is TRBJ2-7, the V gene TRBV28; no reliable D call. V was pared by 3 bases and J by 2 bases, with 11 bases between. This CDR3 comprises 14 residues. CDR1 is MDHEN and CDR2 is SYDVKM in the germline V gene.

The genes are TRBV9 and TRBJ2-2, with 9 bases fitting TRBD2. After removal of 3 bases from V and 6 bases from J, the junction contained 6 bases not matched to a gene. CDR1 and CDR2 from the germline V gene are SGDLS and YYNGEE. This CDR3 contains 15 residues. The CDR3 DNA is TGTGCCAGCAGCGATAGCGGGAGAAGGGCCGGGGAGCTGTTTTTT. Residues: CASSDSGRRAGELFF.

This clone was counted only a few times. The rearrangement joins TRBV4-3 to TRBJ1-2; perhaps TRBD1 as D (6 bases). The CDR3 spans 16 residues. Between the trimmed V and J ends, which lost 1 base and 5 bases, there was a span of 17 bases. The germline V gene encodes CDR1 LGHNA and CDR2 YSLEER. For the CDR3, the DNA is TGCGCCAGCAGCCAAGCTTTGGACAGCGTACTATATGGCTACACCTTC. It specifies CASSQALDSVLYGYTF.